This record looks at one T cell receptor (beta chain) sequence and its context. Its antigen is as yet unknown. The trim removed 2 bases at V and 4 bases at J, leaving 3 bases unmatched. The CDR3 runs to 15 residues. In germline, CDR1 is SGHTA, CDR2 FQGNSA. This entry belongs to a study of blood T cells in healthy people across ages. Study findings and constraints: Estimated diversity that came from one million T cells was considered an underestimate.

Together with a sample-barcoded 5' primer, a J-beta primer mix was included in a second PCR lasting roughly 6 to 12 cycles. Each cDNA molecule carried a tag from a template-switch adaptor that contained 12 random nucleotides. Via MiXCR, TCRdb re-called the 5' RACE reads, giving one row per CDR3 protein. This table holds 1.5 million to 2 million distinct CDR3 sequences, roughly two fifths found once. This TCR derives from a human donor in good health. Sequenced input: blood. The V gene is TRBV7-2, the J gene TRBJ2-3; 10 bases line up with TRBD1. The CDR3 loop is CASSLMGQGSDTQYF. The CDR3 DNA reads TGTGCCAGCAGCTTAATGGGACAGGGGTCAGATACGCAGTATTTT.